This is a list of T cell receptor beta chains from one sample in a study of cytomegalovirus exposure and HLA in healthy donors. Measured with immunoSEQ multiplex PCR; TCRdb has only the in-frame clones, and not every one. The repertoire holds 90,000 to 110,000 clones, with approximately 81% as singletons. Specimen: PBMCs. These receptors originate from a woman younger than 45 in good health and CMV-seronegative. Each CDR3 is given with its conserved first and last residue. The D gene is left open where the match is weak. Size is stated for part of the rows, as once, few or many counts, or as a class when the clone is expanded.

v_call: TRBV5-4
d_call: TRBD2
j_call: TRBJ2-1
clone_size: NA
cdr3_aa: CASSTGTSGTDEQFF
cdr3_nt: TGTGCCAGCAGCACAGGGACTAGCGGGACCGACGAGCAGTTCTTC

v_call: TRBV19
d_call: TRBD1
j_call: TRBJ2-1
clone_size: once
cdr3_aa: CASSMGQASGNEQFF
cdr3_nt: TGTGCCAGTAGTATGGGACAGGCCTCAGGGAATGAGCAGTTCTTC

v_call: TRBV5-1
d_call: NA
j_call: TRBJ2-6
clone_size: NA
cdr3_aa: CASSLGQTGANVLTF
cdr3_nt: TGCGCCAGCAGCTTGGGACAGACTGGGGCCAACGTCCTGACTTTC

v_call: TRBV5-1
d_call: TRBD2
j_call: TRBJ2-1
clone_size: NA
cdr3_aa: CASSLEGAGGFYNEQFF
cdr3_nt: TGCGCCAGCAGCTTGGAGGGAGCGGGGGGATTTTACAATGAGCAGTTCTTC

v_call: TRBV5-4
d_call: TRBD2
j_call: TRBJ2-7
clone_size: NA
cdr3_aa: CASSYIAGGGEQYF
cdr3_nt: TGTGCCAGCAGCTATATAGCGGGAGGGGGGGAGCAGTACTTC

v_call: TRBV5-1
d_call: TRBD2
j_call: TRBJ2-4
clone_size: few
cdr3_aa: CASSPGLAGYSNIQYF
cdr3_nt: TGCGCCAGCAGCCCGGGACTAGCGGGATACTCAAACATTCAGTACTTC

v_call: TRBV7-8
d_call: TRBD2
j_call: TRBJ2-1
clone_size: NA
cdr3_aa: CASSRSGLAGFREQFF
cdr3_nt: TGTGCCAGCAGCAGGTCGGGACTAGCGGGATTTCGTGAGCAGTTCTTC

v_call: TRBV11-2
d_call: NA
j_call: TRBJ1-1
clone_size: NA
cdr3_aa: CASSSSLGRQKLNTEAFF
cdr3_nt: TGTGCCAGCAGCTCCTCCCTGGGGCGACAAAAGCTGAACACTGAAGCTTTCTTT

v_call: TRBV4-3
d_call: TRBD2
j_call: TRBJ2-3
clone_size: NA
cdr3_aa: CASSQESGTSGGTQYF
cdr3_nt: TGCGCCAGCAGCCAAGAATCCGGGACTAGCGGAGGTACGCAGTATTTT

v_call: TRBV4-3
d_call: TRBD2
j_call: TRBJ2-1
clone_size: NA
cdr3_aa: CASSQGGGLAENEQFF
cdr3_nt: TGCGCCAGCAGCCAAGGGGGGGGACTAGCGGAGAATGAGCAGTTCTTC

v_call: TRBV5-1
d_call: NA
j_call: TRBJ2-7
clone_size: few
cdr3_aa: CASSVDRGSYEQYF
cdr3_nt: TGCGCCAGCAGCGTAGATAGAGGCTCCTACGAGCAGTACTTC

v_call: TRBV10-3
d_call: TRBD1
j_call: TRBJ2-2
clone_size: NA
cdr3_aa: CAITTTGNGELFF
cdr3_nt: TGTGCCATCACTACGACAGGGAACGGGGAGCTGTTTTTT

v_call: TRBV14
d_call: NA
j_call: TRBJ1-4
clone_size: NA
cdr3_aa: CASSQVSRINEKLFF
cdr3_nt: TGTGCCAGCAGCCAAGTCAGCAGGATAAATGAAAAACTGTTTTTT

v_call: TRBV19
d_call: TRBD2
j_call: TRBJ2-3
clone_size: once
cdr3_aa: CASSTGGLVDTQYF
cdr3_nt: TGTGCCAGTAGTACGGGGGGATTGGTAGATACGCAGTATTTT

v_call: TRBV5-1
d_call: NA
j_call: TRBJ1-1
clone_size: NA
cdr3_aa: CASSFQGIGTEAFF
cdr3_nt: TGCGCCAGCAGCTTCCAGGGAATCGGGACTGAAGCTTTCTTT

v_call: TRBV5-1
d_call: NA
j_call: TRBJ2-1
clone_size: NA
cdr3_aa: CASSSETGWVGEQFF
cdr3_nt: TGCGCCAGCAGCTCGGAAACAGGGTGGGTCGGTGAGCAGTTCTTC

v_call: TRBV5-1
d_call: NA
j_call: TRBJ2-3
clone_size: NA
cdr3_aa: CASSLAYAYTDTQYF
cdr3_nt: TGCGCCAGCAGCTTGGCCTACGCCTACACAGATACGCAGTATTTT

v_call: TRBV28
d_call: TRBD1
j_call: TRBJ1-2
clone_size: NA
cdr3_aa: CASSSTGEWGYTF
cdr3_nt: TGTGCCAGCAGTTCGACAGGGGAGTGGGGCTACACCTTC

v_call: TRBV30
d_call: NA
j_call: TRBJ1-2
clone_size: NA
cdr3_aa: CAWICSRCTGPGYGYTF
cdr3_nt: TGTGCCTGGATATGTTCGCGCTGCACAGGGCCCGGTTATGGCTACACCTTC

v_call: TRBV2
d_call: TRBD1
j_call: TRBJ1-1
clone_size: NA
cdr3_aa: CASRGTDGVTEAFF
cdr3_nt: TGTGCCAGCAGGGGGACAGATGGGGTCACTGAAGCTTTCTTT

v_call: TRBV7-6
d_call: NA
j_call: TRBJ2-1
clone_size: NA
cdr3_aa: CASSLIAFMDNEQFF
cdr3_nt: TGTGCCAGCAGCTTAATAGCTTTCATGGACAATGAGCAGTTCTTC

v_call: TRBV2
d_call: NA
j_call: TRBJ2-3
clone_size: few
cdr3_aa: CASTGLLYGTDTQYF
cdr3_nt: TGTGCCAGCACTGGACTCCTTTATGGCACAGATACGCAGTATTTT

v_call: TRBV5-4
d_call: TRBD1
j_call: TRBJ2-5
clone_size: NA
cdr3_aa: CASSTDRGRRETQYF
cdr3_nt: TGTGCCAGCAGCACGGACAGGGGGCGAAGGGAGACCCAGTACTTC

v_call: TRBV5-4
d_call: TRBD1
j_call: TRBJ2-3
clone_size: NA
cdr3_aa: CASSLAAQGLTDTQYF
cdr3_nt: TGTGCCAGCAGCTTGGCTGCACAGGGGCTCACAGATACGCAGTATTTT

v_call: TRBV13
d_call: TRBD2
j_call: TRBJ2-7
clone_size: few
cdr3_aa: CASSLTSGRGEQYF
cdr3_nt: TGTGCCAGCAGCTTAACCAGCGGGAGAGGCGAGCAGTACTTC

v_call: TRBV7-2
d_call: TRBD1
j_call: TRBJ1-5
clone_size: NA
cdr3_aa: CASSFGRTGSQPQHF
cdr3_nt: TGTGCCAGCAGCTTTGGGCGGACAGGGAGCCAGCCCCAGCATTTT

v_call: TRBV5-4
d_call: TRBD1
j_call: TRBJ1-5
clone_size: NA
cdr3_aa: CASSQDRGYQPQHF
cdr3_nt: TGTGCCAGCAGTCAAGACAGGGGCTATCAGCCCCAGCATTTT

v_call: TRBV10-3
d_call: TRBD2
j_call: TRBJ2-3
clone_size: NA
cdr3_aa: CATSPREGTDTQYF
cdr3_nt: TGTGCTACGAGCCCCCGGGAGGGCACAGATACGCAGTATTTT

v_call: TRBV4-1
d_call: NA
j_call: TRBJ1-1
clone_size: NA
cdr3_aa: CASSGQNTEAFF
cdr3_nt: TGCGCCAGCAGTGGCCAGAACACTGAAGCTTTCTTT

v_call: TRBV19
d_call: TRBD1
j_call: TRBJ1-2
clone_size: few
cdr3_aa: CASSTTGARMGGYTF
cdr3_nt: TGTGCCAGTAGCACAACAGGGGCCCGGATGGGTGGCTACACCTTC

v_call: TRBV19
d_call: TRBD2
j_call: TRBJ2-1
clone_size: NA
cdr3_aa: CASRIGGSPYNEQFF
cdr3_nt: TGTGCCAGTAGAATTGGCGGGAGTCCCTACAATGAGCAGTTCTTC